This TCR beta chain stems from a study of blood T cells in healthy people across ages. This clonotype was picked up a small number of times. One end of the junction fails to match germline, which may point to a read error. Then a second PCR, running roughly 7 to 11 cycles, was carried out with a sample-barcoded 5' primer and a J-beta primer mix. A template-switch adaptor with 12 random nucleotides tagged each cDNA molecule. Each CDR3 protein gets one entry after TCRdb re-called the 5' RACE reads with MiXCR. The repertoire holds around 900,000 distinct CDR3 sequences, around 28% seen once, with roughly 17% in the top ten. Material for sequencing was blood. This TCR came from a woman older than 75 in good health.

The CDR3 protein is CAITGPTKGKVKTEAFF. For the CDR3, the DNA is TGTGCCATCACCGGGCCTACAAAGGGGAAGGTGAAGACTGAAGCTTTCTTT. This chain links TRBV10-3 with TRBJ1-1, with D perhaps TRBD1 (5 bases). The CDR3 runs 17 residues. Germline V lookup: CDR1 ENHRY, CDR2 SYGVKD.